This T cell receptor (beta chain) was profiled in a study of OX40 agonist ivuxolimab in advanced cancers. Study background: The patients received ivuxolimab by intravenous route every 2 weeks at 0.01 to 10 mg/kg. Every patient in dose escalation had hepatocellular carcinoma, melanoma, renal cell or head and neck cancer. Study results and limitations: Partial responders at 0.1-3.0 mg/kg showed near-lowest clonal expansion. Researchers report that CD8+ T cells had, on average, more expanded clones than CD4+.

The data were produced by immunoSEQ multiplex PCR, yet TCRdb's version contains in-frame clones alone and is incomplete. Seen here are under 70,000 clones, 85% observed once, and the top ten hold roughly 4%. Details on this clone: The antigen is unknown.

Trimming took 2 bases from V and 2 from J, leaving 15 bases between them. The CDR3 spans 16 residues. Germline CDR1 reads MNHNS; CDR2 reads SASEGT. The sequencing here drew on CD4+ or CD8+ T cells sorted from blood, taken in a trial of the OX40 agonist ivuxolimab. This TCR was sampled from an adult with an advanced solid tumor such as melanoma, head and neck, liver or kidney cancer. The genes are TRBV6-1 and TRBJ2-5, with D perhaps matching TRBD1 (6 bases). This CDR3 reads CASSEPGHPKQETQYF. CDR3 DNA: TGTGCCAGCAGTGAACCGGGACATCCCAAGCAAGAGACCCAGTACTTC.